This entry lists 9 T cell receptor beta chains sequenced from one sample in a study of tumor-infiltrating lymphocytes in glioblastoma multiforme. Three nested ARM-PCR rounds with V-beta and C-beta primers built TCRB libraries. TCRdb re-called the multiplex PCR reads with MiXCR, one entry per CDR3 protein. The data show just under 20,000 distinct CDR3 sequences, roughly 68% seen once. The sample was peripheral blood. The receptors come from a male donor with glioblastoma.

This chain connects TRBV12-3 or TRBV12-4 to TRBJ2-6; TRBD1 is a possible D gene (5 bases). V was shortened by 5 bases and J by 4 bases, with 12 bases between the two germline ends. This CDR3 comprises 15 residues. The CDR3: CASSLSGPGANVLTF. The CDR3 nucleotides are TGTGCCAGCAGTCTGTCAGGGCCCGGGGCCAACGTCCTGACTTTC.

For this clonotype: The junction differs from germline at one of its ends, possibly a read error. J is TRBJ2-1 and V is TRBV11-1; TRBD2 is a possible D gene (6 bases). CDR3 length equals 17 residues. CDR1 is SGHAT, CDR2 FQDESV, per germline (reference sequence). The CDR3 sequence is CASSLEVADRSYDEQFF. CDR3 sequence (DNA): TGTGCCAGCAGCTTAGAGGTAGCGGATCGATCCTACGATGAGCAGTTCTTC.

This rearrangement joins TRBV6-5 to TRBJ2-4; 8 positions match TRBD1. V was pared by 6 bases and J by 2 bases, with 3 bases of the junction left unmatched. Germline loops: CDR1 MNHEY, CDR2 SVGAGI. The CDR3 covers 14 residues. CDR3 in amino acids: CASRGQGTKNIQYF. The CDR3 bases are TGTGCCAGCAGAGGACAGGGAACCAAAAACATTCAGTACTTC.

This clonotype was counted many times. The V and J genes are TRBV7-9 and TRBJ2-7; tentative D call: TRBD1 (5 bases). Germline CDR1 and CDR2: SEHNR and FQNEAQ (reference sequence). V was shortened by 1 base and J by 5 bases, with 12 bases between the two germline ends. The CDR3 consists of 14 residues. CDR3: CASSLVSRVDEQYF. Here the CDR3 DNA reads TGTGCCAGCAGCTTAGTATCCAGGGTCGACGAGCAGTACTTC. Based on the CDR3 plus reference TRBV7-9 and TRBJ2-7, the full variable domain is DTGVSQNPRHKITKRGQNVTFRCDPISEHNRLYWYRQTLGQGPEFLTYFQNEAQLEKSRLLSDRFSAERPKGSFSTLEIQRTEQGDSAMYLCASSLVSRVDEQYFGPGTRLTVT.

The chain links TRBV6-5 to TRBJ2-1; D remains ambiguous. Trimming removed 5 bases from V and 5 bases from J, with 13 bases in between. The CDR3 loop spans 14 amino acids. The V gene's germline CDR1 is MNHEY and CDR2 SVGAGI. The CDR3 reads CASSPFPLNNEQFF. The DNA for the CDR3 is TGTGCCAGCAGTCCTTTCCCGCTCAACAATGAGCAGTTCTTC.

This clonotype was observed many times. V gene TRBV29-1 combines with J gene TRBJ2-5; D unresolved. Looked up from germline, CDR1 is SQVTM and CDR2 is ANQGSEA. CDR3 length equals 13 residues. Trimming shortened V by 4 bases and J by 1 base, and 10 bases separated the two germline ends. For the CDR3, the DNA is TGCAGCGTTGTTGGGGTCGCCCAAGAGACCCAGTACTTC. Its translation: CSVVGVAQETQYF.

Concerning this clonotype itself: Since a much larger clone is just one base distant, this may be a read error. The chain is built from TRBV30 and TRBJ2-7; D remains unclear. Germline CDR1 and CDR2: GTSNPN and SVGIG (reference sequence). The CDR3 sequence is 12 residues long. The CDR3 sequence is CAWSVSFYKQYF. The DNA of the CDR3 is TGTGCCTGGAGTGTGTCTTTCTACAAGCAGTACTTC.

As regards this clonotype: The missing conserved phenylalanine or tryptophan at the end of this CDR3 makes a read error likely. The V and J genes are TRBV20-1 and TRBJ2-7, with 7 bases that match TRBD2. CDR1 and CDR2 from the germline V gene are DFQATT and SNEGSKA (reference sequence). V was clipped by 2 bases and J by 7 bases; unmatched bases: 11. The CDR3 loop spans 14 amino acids. The CDR3 loop is CSARNLADNWEQYL. CDR3 nucleotide sequence: TGCAGTGCTAGAAACCTAGCGGATAACTGGGAGCAGTACCTC.

This clonotype was counted many times. As DNA, the CDR3 is TGTGCCAGCAGCGCAGGGGGGGGTACGAACACCGGGGAGCTGTTTTTT. Translated: CASSAGGGTNTGELFF. This chain joins TRBV5-4 and TRBJ2-2, with D perhaps matching TRBD1 or TRBD2 (7 bases each). Germline CDR1 reads SGHNT; CDR2 reads YYREEE (reference sequence). The CDR3 covers 16 residues. Trimming stripped 4 bases from V and 0 bases from J, with 13 bases between.